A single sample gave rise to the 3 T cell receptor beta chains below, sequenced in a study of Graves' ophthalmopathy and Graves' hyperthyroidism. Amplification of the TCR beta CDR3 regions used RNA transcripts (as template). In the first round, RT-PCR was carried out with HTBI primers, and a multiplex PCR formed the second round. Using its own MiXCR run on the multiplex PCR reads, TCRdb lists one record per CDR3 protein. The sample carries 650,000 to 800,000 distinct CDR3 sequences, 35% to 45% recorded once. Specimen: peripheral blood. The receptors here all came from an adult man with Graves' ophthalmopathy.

In nucleotides, the CDR3 is TGTGCCAGCAGTTTAGGGGATGGGGGGCGTTATGGCTACACCTTC. It codes for CASSLGDGGRYGYTF. This chain connects TRBV12-3 or TRBV12-4 to TRBJ1-2; tentatively, D is TRBD1 (6 bases). The CDR3 is made up of 15 amino acids. Trimming shortened V by 1 base and J by 5 bases, and 14 bases separated the two germline ends.

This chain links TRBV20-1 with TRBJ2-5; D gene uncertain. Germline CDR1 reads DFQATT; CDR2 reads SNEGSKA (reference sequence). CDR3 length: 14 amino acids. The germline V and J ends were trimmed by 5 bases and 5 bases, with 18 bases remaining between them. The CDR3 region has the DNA TGCAGTGCTTCCAGAGTGAAAGGTTATGAGACCCAGTACTTC. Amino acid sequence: CSASRVKGYETQYF.

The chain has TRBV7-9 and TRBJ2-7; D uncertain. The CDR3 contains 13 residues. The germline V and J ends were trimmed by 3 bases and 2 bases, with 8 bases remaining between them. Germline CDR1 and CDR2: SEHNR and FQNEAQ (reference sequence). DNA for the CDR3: TGTGCCAGCAGCTTTGACCCAACCTACGAGCAGTACTTC. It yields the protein CASSFDPTYEQYF.